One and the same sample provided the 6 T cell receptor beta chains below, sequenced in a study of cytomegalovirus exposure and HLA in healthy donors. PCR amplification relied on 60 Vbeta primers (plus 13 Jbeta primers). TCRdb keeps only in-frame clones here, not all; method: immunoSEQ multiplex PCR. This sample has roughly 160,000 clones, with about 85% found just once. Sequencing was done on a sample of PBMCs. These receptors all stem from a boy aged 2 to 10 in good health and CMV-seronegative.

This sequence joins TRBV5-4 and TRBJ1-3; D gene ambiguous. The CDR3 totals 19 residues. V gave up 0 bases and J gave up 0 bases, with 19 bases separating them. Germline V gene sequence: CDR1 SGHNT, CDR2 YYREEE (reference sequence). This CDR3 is CASSLGPSGPDYSGNTIYF. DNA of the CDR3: TGTGCCAGCAGCTTGGGTCCCAGTGGACCTGACTACTCTGGAAACACCATATATTTT.

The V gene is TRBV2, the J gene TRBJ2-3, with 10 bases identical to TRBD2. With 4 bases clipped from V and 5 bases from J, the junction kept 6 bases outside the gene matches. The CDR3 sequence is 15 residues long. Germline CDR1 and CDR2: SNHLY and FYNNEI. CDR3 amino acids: CASSVRLAGEDTQYF. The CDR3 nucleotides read TGTGCCAGCAGTGTACGTCTAGCGGGAGAAGATACGCAGTATTTT.

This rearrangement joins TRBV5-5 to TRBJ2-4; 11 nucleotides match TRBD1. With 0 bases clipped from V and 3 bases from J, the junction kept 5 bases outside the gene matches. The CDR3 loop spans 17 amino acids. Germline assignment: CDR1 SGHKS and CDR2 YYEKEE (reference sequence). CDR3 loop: CASSLVGQGVGKNIQYF. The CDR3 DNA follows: TGTGCCAGCAGCTTGGTGGGACAGGGGGTTGGCAAAAACATTCAGTACTTC.

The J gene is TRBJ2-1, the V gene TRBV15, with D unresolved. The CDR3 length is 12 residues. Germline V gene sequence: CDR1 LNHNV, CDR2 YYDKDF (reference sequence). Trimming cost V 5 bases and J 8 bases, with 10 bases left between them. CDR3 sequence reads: CATSGSIYEQFF. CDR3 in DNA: TGTGCCACCAGCGGCTCGATCTATGAGCAGTTCTTC.

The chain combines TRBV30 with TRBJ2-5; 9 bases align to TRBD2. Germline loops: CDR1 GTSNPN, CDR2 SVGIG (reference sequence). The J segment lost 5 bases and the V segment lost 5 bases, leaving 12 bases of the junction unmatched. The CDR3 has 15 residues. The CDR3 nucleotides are TGTGCCTGGGGGGGCATAGCGGGGGAAGGGGAGACCCAGTACTTC. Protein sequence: CAWGGIAGEGETQYF. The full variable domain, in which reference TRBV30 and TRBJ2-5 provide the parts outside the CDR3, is SQTIHQWPATLVQPVGSPLSLECTVEGTSNPNLYWYRQAAGRGLQLLFYSVGIGQISSEVPQNLSASRPQDRQFILSSKKLLLSDSGFYLCAWGGIAGEGETQYFGPGTRLLVL.

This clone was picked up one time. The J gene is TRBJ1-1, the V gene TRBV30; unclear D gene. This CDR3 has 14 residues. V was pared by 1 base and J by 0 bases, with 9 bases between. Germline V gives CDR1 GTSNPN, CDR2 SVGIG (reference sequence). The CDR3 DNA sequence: TGTGCCTGGAGTGCGGGAACTATGAACACTGAAGCTTTCTTT. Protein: CAWSAGTMNTEAFF. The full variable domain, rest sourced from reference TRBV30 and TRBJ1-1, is SQTIHQWPATLVQPVGSPLSLECTVEGTSNPNLYWYRQAAGRGLQLLFYSVGIGQISSEVPQNLSASRPQDRQFILSSKKLLLSDSGFYLCAWSAGTMNTEAFFGQGTRLTVV.